The sequence of this T cell receptor beta chain was determined in a study of blood T cell repertoires in COVID-19. At the level of the study: Samples came from the United States, Italy and Spain, spanning acute and convalescent COVID-19. PBMCs, B-cell-depleted T cells, or T cells provided the cDNA or gDNA that made up the material.

Trimming stripped 3 bases from V and 2 bases from J, with 14 bases between. The CDR3 has 16 amino acids. Germline CDR1 reads MDHEN; CDR2 reads SYDVKM. Original analysis: Amplification from reference gene primers served as the basis for estimated nucleated cell counts. Clones were sequenced by immunoSEQ multiplex PCR, and TCRdb holds only the in-frame ones, with some missing. V and J calls and clone size follow that table, whereas D and trimming were derived from the DNA. Among about 230,000 clones listed, roughly 88% were seen once. The material sequenced was peripheral blood. The chain links TRBV28 to TRBJ1-5; a possible D gene is TRBD1 (5 bases). The TCR was taken from a man in his forties or fifties with acute or convalescent COVID-19. CDR3 nucleotides: TGTGCCAGCAGTTTTCCCAGGGCGAATGGCAATCAGCCCCAGCATTTT. Translated, it gives CASSFPRANGNQPQHF.